These 14 T cell receptor beta chains share one sample of origin, sequenced in a study. One entry per CDR3 protein results from TCRdb running MiXCR on the RT-PCR reads. The sample lists about 700,000 distinct CDR3 sequences; more than 13% were seen once. The sample comprised memory CD4+ T cells from blood. Source of these receptors: a female donor in good health, serving as a healthy control.

The V call is TRBV6-2 or TRBV6-3, the J call TRBJ1-1; no clear D gene. The CDR3 is 13 residues long. Between the trimmed V and J ends, which lost 3 bases and 8 bases, there was a span of 13 bases. CDR1 is MNHEY and CDR2 is SVGEGT in the germline V gene. The CDR3 reads CASSYQEHREAFF. In nucleotides, the CDR3 is TGTGCCAGCAGTTATCAGGAACACCGCGAAGCTTTCTTT.

This clonotype came up many times. The gene calls are TRBV7-2 and TRBJ2-2; 9 positions agree with TRBD1. In germline, CDR1 is SGHTA, CDR2 FQGNSA. The CDR3 consists of 15 residues. V lost 7 bases to trimming and J lost 5 bases; unmatched junction nucleotides: 8. Here the CDR3 reads CASTGQGTGTGELFF. CDR3 in DNA: TGTGCCAGCACGGGACAGGGAACAGGGACCGGGGAGCTGTTTTTT.

There are a few counts of this clonotype. The chain couples TRBV15 to TRBJ2-4, with 8 bases identical to TRBD2. J was trimmed by 0 bases and V by 3 bases; bases with no gene match: 7. The V gene's germline CDR1 is LNHNV and CDR2 YYDKDF (reference sequence). This CDR3 is 17 amino acids long. The CDR3 DNA is TGTGCCACCAGCAGGCCCGGCGGGGGGCTAGCCAAAAACATTCAGTACTTC. As protein: CATSRPGGGLAKNIQYF.

This clonotype was seen a few times. This sequence joins TRBV10-3 and TRBJ2-7; tentative D call: TRBD2 (6 bases). CDR1 is ENHRY, CDR2 SYGVKD, per germline. CDR3 length: 16 amino acids. The V end was cut by 3 bases, the J end by 3 bases, with 18 bases between. The CDR3 nucleotides are TGTGCCATCAGTGACCTGAAGGAGGGAGAACACTACGAGCAGTACTTC. Its protein product is CAISDLKEGEHYEQYF.

This chain uses TRBV7-2 with TRBJ2-6, with D unresolved. The length of the CDR3 is 18 residues. The V and J ends lost 2 bases and 0 bases respectively, with 14 bases between them. Germline values: CDR1 SGHTA, CDR2 FQGNSA. The CDR3 protein is CASSLWAATISGANVLTF. As DNA, the CDR3 is TGTGCCAGCAGCTTATGGGCAGCTACTATCTCTGGGGCCAACGTCCTGACTTTC.

Only a few counts were recorded for this clonotype. This chain connects TRBV5-1 to TRBJ2-1; 12 bases agree with TRBD2. With V trimmed by 4 bases and J by 4 bases, 6 bases remained unmatched. The CDR3 is 16 residues long. Looked up from germline, CDR1 is SGHRS and CDR2 is YFSETQ. The CDR3 reads CASSMTSGGHYNEQFF. DNA of the CDR3: TGCGCCAGCAGCATGACTAGCGGGGGACATTACAATGAGCAGTTCTTC.

The rearrangement links TRBV5-1 to TRBJ1-3; TRBD1 aligns across 7 bases. After removal of 4 bases from V and 0 bases from J, the junction contained 7 bases not matched to a gene. The CDR3 sequence is 16 residues long. Germline V gene sequence: CDR1 SGHRS, CDR2 YFSETQ. CDR3 sequence (DNA): TGCGCCAGCAGCATCGGACAGGCCGGCTCTGGAAACACCATATATTTT. Its protein product is CASSIGQAGSGNTIYF. Full variable domain (rest looked up from reference TRBV5-1 and TRBJ1-3): KAGVTQTPRYLIKTRGQQVTLSCSPISGHRSVSWYQQTPGQGLQFLFEYFSETQRNKGNFPGRFSGRQFSNSRSEMNVSTLELGDSALYLCASSIGQAGSGNTIYFGEGSWLTVV.

This clonotype has more than one count but fewer than ten. The V and J genes are TRBV6-2 or TRBV6-3 and TRBJ1-5; perhaps TRBD1 as D (6 bases). V was clipped by 9 bases and J by 3 bases, with 12 bases between them. The CDR3 length is 13 residues. Germline V gene lookup returns CDR1 MNHEY and CDR2 SVGEGT. The CDR3, as DNA: TGTGCCAGAACGGACAGTTTCAATCAGCCCCAGCATTTT. It codes for CARTDSFNQPQHF.

The chain couples TRBV6-1 to TRBJ2-7; either TRBD1 or TRBD2 may fit D (5 bases each). The germline V gene has CDR1 MNHNS and CDR2 SASEGT. The CDR3 totals 14 residues. Trimming cost V 0 bases and J 3 bases, with 9 bases left between them. The chain's CDR3 is CASSEAGTYYEQYF. CDR3 in DNA: TGTGCCAGCAGTGAAGCTGGGACCTACTACGAGCAGTACTTC.

The table lists this clonotype with many counts. The genes are TRBV7-7 and TRBJ1-1; no reliable D call. The CDR3 contains 13 residues. The germline V gene encodes CDR1 SSHAT and CDR2 FNYEAQ (reference sequence). Trimming took 5 bases from V and 0 from J, leaving 7 bases between them. CDR3 in DNA: TGTGCCAGCAGCGTACAGATGAACACTGAAGCTTTCTTT. It codes for CASSVQMNTEAFF.

The rearrangement links TRBV4-1 to TRBJ1-1; 8 bases agree with TRBD1. With 1 base clipped from V and 11 bases from J, the junction kept 9 bases outside the gene matches. The CDR3 is made up of 14 amino acids. CDR1 is MGHRA and CDR2 is YSYEKL in the germline V gene. CDR3 residues: CASSQVGTGPWAFF. The CDR3, as DNA: TGCGCCAGCAGCCAAGTTGGGACAGGACCTTGGGCTTTCTTT.

V and J are TRBV20-1 and TRBJ1-2; D ambiguous. The V end was cut by 2 bases, the J end by 6 bases, with 7 bases between. Germline V gives CDR1 DFQATT, CDR2 SNEGSKA (reference sequence). CDR3 length equals 11 residues. The chain's CDR3 is CSARTGNGYTF. The CDR3 DNA is TGCAGTGCTAGAACTGGAAATGGCTACACCTTC.

The chain carries TRBV21-1 and TRBJ2-7. TRBV21-1 is annotated as a pseudogene. The CDR3 is 14 residues long. CDR3 residues: CASSKGPSSYEQYF. For the CDR3, the DNA is TGTGCCAGCAGCAAAGGGCCGAGCTCCTACGAGCAGTACTTC.

The genes are TRBV2 and TRBJ2-6; D may correspond to TRBD1 or TRBD2 (5 bases each). The CDR3 loop spans 17 amino acids. V was clipped by 8 bases and J by 4 bases, with 21 bases between them. CDR1 SNHLY and CDR2 FYNNEI come from the germline V gene. The CDR3 bases are TGTGCCAGCCTAGCAGGCAGCGCCAGGGCCGGGGCCAACGTCCTGACTTTC. This encodes CASLAGSARAGANVLTF.